This T cell receptor (beta chain) was found in a study of tumor and adjacent non-tumor tissue in lung cancer. Across the study: Patients comprised 12 adenocarcinoma, a couple of squamous cell carcinoma and 1 small cell lung cancer. Stage I to III disease affected 10 men and several women aged roughly 31 to 85.

This sample's RNA came from whole unsorted tissue. This non-tumor lung sample came from over 3 cm beyond the tumor edge. Turning to this clonotype: As yet, its antigen is unknown. A much larger clone lies one base from this, so it may be a read error.

CDR1 and CDR2 from the germline V gene are SGHNT and YYREEE (reference sequence). The CDR3 covers 15 residues. A modified ARM-PCR protocol with three rounds of nested PCR amplified TCRbeta. MiXCR was run by TCRdb on the multiplex PCR reads, yielding one entry per CDR3 protein. The data show some 70,000 distinct CDR3 sequences, around 70% seen once. Study results and limitations: Normal lung showed higher cumulative top 100 clone frequency than tumor. Compared with tumor, normal lung showed significantly lower TCR diversity.

The receptor was derived from a woman between 45 and 60 years old with non-small cell lung cancer. The sequencing input was distant non-tumor lung tissue. The V gene is TRBV5-4, the J gene TRBJ2-7, with D possibly TRBD1 on 6 matching bases. Written as DNA, the CDR3 is TGTGCCAGCAGCTTGGGACAGGCGAGCTCCTACAAGCAGTACTTC. As protein: CASSLGQASSYKQYF.